Reported below is one T cell receptor beta chain. This sample is part of a study of blood T cell repertoires in COVID-19. On the study more broadly: Acute and convalescent COVID-19 samples came from the United States, Italy and Spain.

Data came from immunoSEQ multiplex PCR; TCRdb stores just in-frame clones and leaves some out. The sample contains about 160,000 clones, approximately 92% of which appear only once. CDR1 and CDR2 from the germline V gene are LNHDA and SQIVND (reference sequence). Trimming removed 3 bases from V and 7 bases from J, with 13 bases in between. The CDR3 spans 15 residues. The sequenced material came from peripheral blood. The sequence was obtained from a woman aged 50 to 60 with acute or convalescent COVID-19. The chain carries TRBV19 and TRBJ1-6; TRBD1 might be the D (5 bases). In DNA form, the CDR3 reads TGTGCCAGTAGTATTGAAAAGGGGCAAAATTCACCCCTCCACTTT. Its translation: CASSIEKGQNSPLHF.